The 24 T cell receptor beta chains below all came from one sample that was sequenced in a study of blood T cell repertoires in COVID-19. Only in-frame clones appear in the TCRdb table, and some are missing; sequencing was by immunoSEQ multiplex PCR. The sample shows roughly 290,000 clones, about 93% of them seen only once. The sample taken for sequencing was peripheral blood. The origin of the receptors is a woman aged 25 to 39 with COVID-19, enrolled during active disease.

The CDR3 loop reads CASSTPTAYEQYF. The CDR3 DNA reads TGTGCCAGCAGTACCCCGACAGCCTACGAGCAGTACTTC. This chain links TRBV28 with TRBJ2-7, with D maybe TRBD1 (5 bases). The V and J ends lost 5 bases and 2 bases respectively, with 10 bases between them. This CDR3 spans 13 amino acids. Germline V gene data show CDR1 as MDHEN and CDR2 as SYDVKM.

CDR3 region: CASSRSSGNNYNEQFF. DNA for the CDR3: TGTGCCAGTAGCAGGTCTAGCGGGAATAACTACAATGAGCAGTTCTTC. J is TRBJ2-1 and V is TRBV19; 9 bases line up with TRBD2. This CDR3 is built from 16 residues. V lost 6 bases and J lost 3; bases outside the gene matches: 9. Germline assignment: CDR1 LNHDA and CDR2 SQIVND (reference sequence).

The genes are TRBV6-6 and TRBJ2-7; D may be TRBD1 (6 bases). V lost 10 bases and J lost 5, with 18 bases in between. Germline V CDR1 and CDR2: MNHNY, SVGAGI (reference sequence). The CDR3 spans 13 residues. DNA of the CDR3: TGTGCCACAGCTCATACAGGGAACGACGAGCAGTACTTC. Translated, it gives CATAHTGNDEQYF.

The chain employs TRBV7-2 and TRBJ1-6; D unresolved. The length of the CDR3 is 12 residues. The germline CDR1 and CDR2 sequences are SGHTA and FQGNSA. Trimming cost V 5 bases and J 15 bases, with 14 bases left between them. In nucleotides, the CDR3 is TGTGCCAGCAGCGAGTCCGGAACAGTCCTCCACTTT. This sequence encodes CASSESGTVLHF.

The chain links TRBV30 to TRBJ1-5, with a weak D call TRBD1 (6 bases). Trimming took 0 bases from V and 2 from J, leaving 8 bases between them. The germline V gene encodes CDR1 GTSNPN and CDR2 SVGIG (reference sequence). This CDR3 is 14 amino acids long. The CDR3 bases are TGTGCCTGGAGTGTACAGGGAGGCAATCAGCCCCAGCATTTT. It specifies CAWSVQGGNQPQHF.

As DNA, the CDR3 is TGTGCCAGCAGCCCCCGGGACTCCGAATCTGGGGCCAACGTCCTGACTTTC. It specifies CASSPRDSESGANVLTF. V usage is TRBV7-9 and J usage is TRBJ2-6; D is possibly TRBD2 (6 bases). Germline CDR1 and CDR2: SEHNR and FQNEAQ (reference sequence). V dropped 5 bases and J dropped 1 base, with 15 bases sitting between them. This CDR3 comprises 17 residues.

The chain recombines TRBV27 with TRBJ2-1; 11 nucleotides align to TRBD2. CDR3 length equals 15 residues. The germline gives CDR1 MNHEY, CDR2 SMNVEV (reference sequence). The ends lost 8 bases at V and 3 bases at J; junction bases unmatched: 6. The CDR3 spells CASQAGTSGYNEQFF. CDR3 sequence (DNA): TGTGCCAGCCAGGCGGGGACTAGCGGCTACAATGAGCAGTTCTTC.

This sequence joins TRBV30 and TRBJ1-2; TRBD1 matches at 8 bases. This CDR3 comprises 13 residues. In germline, CDR1 is GTSNPN, CDR2 SVGIG (reference sequence). J lost 4 bases, V lost 1 base, and 2 bases had no gene match. CDR3 in DNA: TGTGCCTGGAGTGCGGGGACAGGCTATGGCTACACCTTC. This encodes CAWSAGTGYGYTF.

The V gene is TRBV29-1, the J gene TRBJ2-5; TRBD1 aligns across 9 bases. CDR3 length equals 14 residues. V was clipped by 3 bases and J by 4 bases; unmatched bases: 6. Germline loops: CDR1 SQVTM, CDR2 ANQGSEA. DNA of the CDR3: TGCAGCGTTGAGTACAGGGGGCAAGGAGAGACCCAGTACTTC. It is translated as CSVEYRGQGETQYF.

The chain carries TRBV28 and TRBJ2-1; 7 bases match TRBD1. The CDR3 spans 14 residues. In germline, CDR1 is MDHEN, CDR2 SYDVKM. Losses at the gene ends were 2 bases for V and 5 bases for J; bases not matched to a gene: 3. CDR3 sequence reads: CASSLAGTDNEQFF. CDR3 bases: TGTGCCAGCAGTTTAGCCGGGACAGACAATGAGCAGTTCTTC.

The rearrangement joins TRBV11-2 to TRBJ2-1; no clear D gene. Germline V lookup: CDR1 SGHAT, CDR2 FQNNGV. The CDR3 covers 16 residues. Trimming left V 7 bases short and J 0 bases short, with 16 bases between. The CDR3 sequence: CASKPEIVGSYNEQFF. In DNA form, the CDR3 reads TGTGCCAGCAAACCGGAGATTGTTGGCTCCTACAATGAGCAGTTCTTC.

This chain uses TRBV14 with TRBJ1-4, with 9 nucleotides matching TRBD1. This CDR3 spans 13 amino acids. V shed 4 bases, J shed 6 bases, and the junction held 0 bases outside the gene matches. Germline CDR1 SGHDN, CDR2 FVKESK. In DNA form, the CDR3 reads TGTGCCAGCAGCCGGGACAGGGATGAAAAACTGTTTTTT. It codes for CASSRDRDEKLFF.

This clone has just a few counts. This chain uses TRBV4-3 with TRBJ2-6; perhaps TRBD2 as D (5 bases). V was cut by 1 base and J by 3 bases, with 13 bases left in between. CDR1 is LGHNA and CDR2 is YSLEER in the germline V gene. The CDR3 has 17 residues. CDR3 in DNA: TGCGCCAGCAGCCAAGGCGAAAGCGGCGGTGGGGCCAACGTCCTGACTTTC. Translating it yields CASSQGESGGGANVLTF.

The chain recombines TRBV24-1 with TRBJ2-2; D possibly corresponds to TRBD1 (6 bases). The germline V and J ends were trimmed by 7 bases and 2 bases, with 13 bases remaining between them. There are 15 residues in the CDR3. The germline V gene has CDR1 KGHDR and CDR2 SFDVKD. CDR3 DNA: TGTGCCACCAGGCAGACCGGGACAAACACCGGGGAGCTGTTTTTT. Translating gives CATRQTGTNTGELFF.

This clone was detected once. This chain links TRBV6-5 with TRBJ1-2; 8 positions match TRBD1. V lost 7 bases to trimming and J lost 4 bases; unmatched junction nucleotides: 8. The CDR3 has 14 residues. The V gene's germline CDR1 is MNHEY and CDR2 SVGAGI. CDR3 sequence: CASTRTGKAYGYTF. CDR3 DNA sequence: TGTGCCAGCACTAGGACAGGGAAGGCCTATGGCTACACCTTC.

The V call is TRBV3-1 (or the pseudogene TRBV3-2), the J call TRBJ2-1; 7 bases align to TRBD2. Germline V gene sequence: CDR1 LGHDT, CDR2 YNNKEL (reference sequence). The V and J ends lost 9 bases and 4 bases, in that order; junction bases with no gene match: 24. CDR3 length: 19 residues. The CDR3 sequence is CASFLPIHGLVGGYNEQFF. In DNA form, the CDR3 reads TGTGCCAGTTTCCTCCCCATTCACGGACTAGTAGGTGGGTACAATGAGCAGTTCTTC.

This rearrangement joins TRBV2 to TRBJ2-7; no definite D call. The CDR3 loop spans 12 amino acids. V was cut by 8 bases and J by 3 bases, with 11 bases left in between. The germline CDR1 and CDR2 sequences are SNHLY and FYNNEI. The CDR3 coding sequence is TGTGCCAGCTCGGTGAACGTCTACGAGCAGTACTTC. Its protein is CASSVNVYEQYF.

The J gene is TRBJ1-1, the V gene TRBV9; D is uncertain. CDR1 is SGDLS, CDR2 YYNGEE, per germline. The CDR3 sequence is 17 residues long. Trimming stripped 0 bases from V and 3 bases from J, with 18 bases between. CDR3 in amino acids: CASSVGIRVPEDTEAFF. The CDR3 DNA sequence: TGTGCCAGCAGCGTAGGAATCCGGGTCCCGGAGGACACTGAAGCTTTCTTT.

This chain connects TRBV27 to TRBJ2-7; 13 bases are a match to TRBD2. Trimming removed 5 bases from V and 3 bases from J; junction bases left unmatched: 10. The CDR3 totals 17 residues. CDR1 and CDR2 from the germline V gene are MNHEY and SMNVEV (reference sequence). DNA for the CDR3: TGTGCCAGCAGTGATACGGGACTAGCGGGACCTTTCTACGAGCAGTACTTC. It yields the protein CASSDTGLAGPFYEQYF.

V gene TRBV27 combines with J gene TRBJ1-6; 7 bases fit TRBD1. Germline CDR1 is MNHEY and CDR2 is SMNVEV (reference sequence). J lost 4 bases, V lost 4 bases, and 4 bases had no gene match. This CDR3 is 15 amino acids long. CDR3 residues: CASSWETGYNSPLHF. The CDR3 DNA reads TGTGCCAGCAGTTGGGAGACAGGGTATAATTCACCCCTCCACTTT.

J is TRBJ2-1 and V is TRBV20-1; D gene uncertain. In germline, CDR1 is DFQATT, CDR2 SNEGSKA (reference sequence). V shed 5 bases and J shed 5 bases, with 4 bases lying between them. The CDR3 runs to 10 residues. In nucleotides, the CDR3 is TGCAGTGCTGCAGACAATGAGCAGTTCTTC. Translating it yields CSAADNEQFF.

In its sample, this clone was seen a few times. This chain connects TRBV4-1 to TRBJ2-7; D might be TRBD2 (5 bases). The CDR3 sequence is 15 residues long. Germline V CDR1 and CDR2: MGHRA, YSYEKL. Trimming cost V 3 bases and J 3 bases, with 15 bases left between them. The CDR3: CASSQGSGSGYEQYF. In DNA, the CDR3 is TGCGCCAGCAGCCAGGGCTCGGGGAGTGGCTACGAGCAGTACTTC.

The chain employs TRBV2 and TRBJ2-7; D gene uncertain. Per the germline V gene, CDR1 is SNHLY and CDR2 is FYNNEI. The germline V and J ends were trimmed by 2 bases and 3 bases, with 8 bases remaining between them. This CDR3 has 13 residues. DNA for the CDR3: TGTGCCAGCAGTGAATCTTACAGCTACGAGCAGTACTTC. It is translated as CASSESYSYEQYF.

The CDR3 reads CASSLAPTGGLKEAFF. The CDR3 bases are TGCGCCAGCAGCTTGGCCCCGACAGGGGGATTAAAGGAAGCTTTCTTT. The V gene is TRBV5-1, the J gene TRBJ1-1; 9 positions agree with TRBD1. The junction had 11 bases not matched to a gene; V was cut back by 0 bases and J by 8 bases. Germline V CDR1 and CDR2: SGHRS, YFSETQ. The CDR3 spans 16 residues.